The following is a T cell receptor (beta chain) sequence with its context. Its specificity is unknown. The PCR used 60 Vbeta and 13 Jbeta primers. The assay was immunoSEQ multiplex PCR, and TCRdb's table has in-frame clones only and misses some. The repertoire holds 130,000 to 150,000 clones, with around 72% as singletons. This record belongs to a study of cytomegalovirus exposure and HLA in healthy donors. In the study overall: Among the 300 to 450 genotyped donors, around 81% were placed in the Caucasian-associated ancestry cluster.

Study conclusions and caveats: Among TCR beta chains of equal frequency, HLA-associated ones were more clonally expanded in a later analysis. In a later analysis, TCR association rates varied by HLA locus: DRB1 most, HLA-C fewest.

The specimen was PBMCs. The source is a man aged 35 to 55 in good health and CMV-seronegative.

The CDR3 loop reads CAWRSGRETDTQYF. For the CDR3, the DNA is TGTGCCTGGAGAAGCGGGAGGGAGACAGATACGCAGTATTTT. The genes are TRBV30 and TRBJ2-3; TRBD2 aligns across 10 bases. Germline V gene data show CDR1 as GTSNPN and CDR2 as SVGIG (reference sequence). The CDR3 length is 14 residues. V shed 3 bases and J 3 bases; nucleotides not matched to a gene: 3.